This TCR beta chain was recovered during a study of spatial heterogeneity in lung cancer. Study-wide results and limits: Within tumors, counts of expanded alpha and beta TCRs tracked tumor mutation counts.

Time point denoted: sample taken at primary tumor resection. 55 to 80 TRACERx patients with early, untreated non-small cell lung cancer donated samples. The study sequenced unsorted whole RNA from tumor, nontumor lung or frozen PBMC. The sample holds many counts of this clonotype. Its cognate antigen is unknown. The presence of a unique molecular identifier marked each TCR cDNA molecule. From the 5' RACE reads, TCRdb called clonotypes with MiXCR, one entry per CDR3 protein. Among 23,000 or so distinct CDR3 sequences listed, roughly 6.5% were seen once. This clonotype was obtained from a male donor with early-stage non-small cell lung cancer. The sequencing used lung tumor tissue, collected at surgery.

The CDR3 here is CSARDGPAGGKDTQYF. CDR3 bases: TGCAGTGCTAGAGATGGTCCAGCGGGTGGAAAAGATACGCAGTATTTT. The rearrangement uses TRBV20-1 and TRBJ2-3; tentatively, D is TRBD2 (6 bases). Germline CDR1 DFQATT, CDR2 SNEGSKA (reference sequence). The CDR3 consists of 16 residues. V shed 0 bases and J shed 5 bases, with 18 bases lying between them.